One sample yielded the 19 T cell receptor beta chains listed below, sequenced in a study of blood T cells in healthy people across ages. Primed by a sample-barcoded 5' primer and a J-beta primer mix, a second PCR proceeded for 7 to 11 cycles. TCRdb processed the 5' RACE reads anew with MiXCR; each CDR3 protein has one entry. The data show about 780,000 distinct CDR3 sequences, around 50% seen once. Sequenced sample: blood. The source is a man at least 80 years old in good health.

CDR3 bases: TGTGCCAGCAGCGTAGATAGCGGGAGCACAAACACCGGGGAGCTGTTTTTT. Protein sequence: CASSVDSGSTNTGELFF. The rearrangement uses TRBV9 and TRBJ2-2, with 9 bases lining up with TRBD2. This CDR3 has 17 residues. The germline CDR1 and CDR2 sequences are SGDLS and YYNGEE. V lost 0 bases, J lost 2 bases, and 5 bases stayed unmatched. Filled out from reference TRBV9 and TRBJ2-2, the complete variable domain reads DSGVTQTPKHLITATGQRVTLRCSPRSGDLSVYWYQQSLDQGLQFLIQYYNGEERAKGNILERFSAQQFPDLHSELNLSSLELGDSALYFCASSVDSGSTNTGELFFGEGSRLTVL.

Comments on this clonotype: The conserved phenylalanine or tryptophan is not found at the CDR3 terminus, so this likely reflects a read error. The chain has TRBV4-2 and TRBJ2-5; no firm D call. Per germline, CDR1 LGHNA and CDR2 YNFKEQ. CDR3 length: 15 residues. V lost 0 bases to trimming and J lost 4 bases, with 12 bases between them. Here the CDR3 DNA reads TGTGCCAGCAGCCAAGAGGCGTCCGTGGGAGAGACCCAGTACCTC. Translation: CASSQEASVGETQYL.

The V gene is TRBV7-9, the J gene TRBJ2-7; either TRBD1 or TRBD2 may fit D (6 bases each). Germline CDR1 is SEHNR and CDR2 is FQNEAQ (reference sequence). The CDR3 spans 15 residues. V lost 6 bases and J lost 5, with 20 bases in between. CDR3 protein: CASRPDLRGRHEQYF. The CDR3 region has the DNA TGTGCCAGCAGGCCTGATTTACGGGGGCGGCACGAGCAGTACTTC.

This clonotype was counted at least ten times. V is TRBV7-2 and J is TRBJ1-2; D is unresolved. The CDR3 length is 15 residues. Per germline, CDR1 SGHTA and CDR2 FQGNSA. V lost 1 base to trimming and J lost 7 bases, with 16 bases between them. The CDR3 DNA is TGTGCCAGCAGCTTAGAATTAGGGTTCGGAGGTGGCTACACCTTC. Protein sequence: CASSLELGFGGGYTF.

In its sample, this clonotype was seen a few times. The rearrangement uses TRBV5-1 and TRBJ2-1; TRBD2 aligns across 13 bases. The CDR3 spans 17 residues. With V trimmed by 1 base and J by 9 bases, 10 bases remained unmatched. Germline V CDR1 and CDR2: SGHRS, YFSETQ. CDR3 amino acids: CASSLITSGRAYSEQFF. CDR3 nucleotides: TGCGCCAGCAGCTTGATCACTAGCGGGAGGGCTTATAGTGAGCAGTTCTTC.

The J gene is TRBJ2-4, the V gene TRBV29-1; 7 nucleotides line up with TRBD1. Germline V gene sequence: CDR1 SQVTM, CDR2 ANQGSEA. This CDR3 has 13 amino acids. V gave up 1 base and J gave up 7 bases; unmatched junction bases: 4. CDR3 protein: CSVEVQGDNIQYF. In DNA form, the CDR3 reads TGCAGCGTTGAAGTTCAGGGGGACAACATTCAGTACTTC.

The CDR3 spells CAISGLRADEQFF. CDR3 coding DNA: TGTGCCATCAGCGGTCTTCGGGCCGATGAGCAGTTCTTC. V gene TRBV10-3 combines with J gene TRBJ2-1; D gene ambiguous. Germline values: CDR1 ENHRY, CDR2 SYGVKD. The CDR3 consists of 13 residues. V lost 6 bases to trimming and J lost 8 bases, with 14 bases between them.

This chain links TRBV7-2 with TRBJ2-1; possibly TRBD2 for D (5 bases). The CDR3 is 15 amino acids. The germline CDR1 and CDR2 sequences are SGHTA and FQGNSA. V was shortened by 2 bases and J by 3 bases, with 11 bases between the two germline ends. The DNA of the CDR3 is TGTGCCAGCAGCTTATCCAGCGGAGTCTACAATGAGCAGTTCTTC. This sequence encodes CASSLSSGVYNEQFF.

The chain combines TRBV7-9 with TRBJ1-2; D gene unclear. CDR1 is SEHNR and CDR2 is FQNEAQ in the germline V gene (reference sequence). The CDR3 consists of 12 residues. Trimming took 6 bases from V and 6 from J, leaving 11 bases between them. Here the CDR3 DNA reads TGTGCCAGCAGACCAGGCAATGATGGCTACACCTTC. Its protein is CASRPGNDGYTF.

This chain connects TRBV3-1 to TRBJ2-1; TRBD1 matches at 7 bases. The CDR3 length is 16 residues. Germline CDR1 and CDR2: LGHDT and YNNKEL (reference sequence). Germline trimming cut 5 bases from V and 0 bases from J; bases unmatched to any gene: 7. The CDR3 spells CASSVRGQSSYNEQFF. In DNA, the CDR3 is TGTGCCAGCAGCGTTCGGGGACAGAGCTCCTACAATGAGCAGTTCTTC.

This chain uses TRBV12-3 or TRBV12-4 with TRBJ2-2; unclear D gene. The ends were cut back, 6 bases at V and 4 bases at J, with 15 bases in the middle. The CDR3 has 15 residues. CDR3 in amino acids: CASSLHGTGTGELFF. In nucleotides, the CDR3 is TGTGCCAGCAGCCTACATGGTACGGGCACCGGGGAGCTGTTTTTT.

This clonotype was counted many times. This sequence joins TRBV21-1 and TRBJ2-7. TRBV21-1 is described as a pseudogene. This CDR3 region has 13 residues. The CDR3 spells CASSRRGTNEQYF. DNA for the CDR3: TGTGCCAGCAGCAGACGAGGAACCAATGAGCAGTACTTC.

The V gene is TRBV7-2, the J gene TRBJ2-1, with D possibly TRBD2 on 5 matching bases. V gave up 6 bases and J gave up 10 bases, with 19 bases separating them. The CDR3 runs to 14 residues. Germline assignment: CDR1 SGHTA and CDR2 FQGNSA. Written as DNA, the CDR3 is TGTGCCAGCAGGGCGGGCGGCAGCTCCTACGAGCAGTTCTTC. Amino acid sequence: CASRAGGSSYEQFF.

V is TRBV5-1 and J is TRBJ1-1, with D possibly being TRBD1 (5 bases). Per the germline V gene, CDR1 is SGHRS and CDR2 is YFSETQ. CDR3 size: 16 residues. V was clipped by 1 base and J by 1 base, with 14 bases between them. The CDR3 here is CASSLNRIMPNTEAFF. The CDR3 DNA follows: TGCGCCAGCAGCTTGAACAGGATTATGCCGAACACTGAAGCTTTCTTT.

The gene calls are TRBV28 and TRBJ2-1, with D perhaps assigned TRBD1 or TRBD2 (5 bases each). Trimming cost V 5 bases and J 12 bases, with 17 bases left between them. From germline, CDR1 is MDHEN and CDR2 SYDVKM. The CDR3 has 13 residues. CDR3 coding DNA: TGTGCCAGCAGTAACGGACTGGGGCACCGGCAGTTCTTC. Residues: CASSNGLGHRQFF. Drawing the rest from reference TRBV28 and TRBJ2-1, the complete variable domain is DVKVTQSSRYLVKRTGEKVFLECVQDMDHENMFWYRQDPGLGLRLIYFSYDVKMKEKGDIPEGYSVSREKKERFSLILESASTNQTSMYLCASSNGLGHRQFFGPGTRLTVL.

The genes are TRBV9 and TRBJ1-1; D not resolved. The CDR3 is made up of 13 amino acids. Trimming stripped 3 bases from V and 5 bases from J, with 11 bases between. The V gene's germline CDR1 is SGDLS and CDR2 YYNGEE. This CDR3 is CASSEGGRTEAFF. CDR3 DNA: TGTGCCAGCAGCGAAGGTGGGCGGACTGAAGCTTTCTTT.

Concerning this clonotype: A read error is possible here, since a much larger clone lies one base away. This rearrangement joins TRBV6-6 to TRBJ2-3; 11 nucleotides align to TRBD1. The CDR3 runs to 15 residues. V was clipped by 4 bases and J by 7 bases; unmatched bases: 7. Germline CDR1 MNHNY, CDR2 SVGAGI (reference sequence). For the CDR3, the DNA is TGTGCCAGCAGTTGCCCCGGACAGGGGGCATATACGCAGTATTTT. It yields the protein CASSCPGQGAYTQYF.

This clonotype has a handful of counts. The gene calls are TRBV11-2 and TRBJ2-1, with 12 positions matching TRBD2. There are 17 residues in the CDR3. Germline CDR1 reads SGHAT; CDR2 reads FQNNGV. V lost 3 bases, J lost 6 bases, and 9 bases stayed unmatched. CDR3 sequence reads: CASSLRLAGEGINEQFF. As DNA, the CDR3 is TGTGCCAGCAGCTTGAGACTAGCGGGAGAGGGTATCAATGAGCAGTTCTTC.

This clonotype was seen a few times. This sequence joins TRBV9 and TRBJ2-1; 10 positions match TRBD2. J lost 2 bases, V lost 4 bases, and 6 bases had no gene match. The CDR3 has 16 residues. Germline V gene lookup returns CDR1 SGDLS and CDR2 YYNGEE. The CDR3 sequence: CASSNGLAVTYNEQFF. The CDR3 DNA sequence: TGTGCCAGCAGCAACGGACTAGCGGTAACCTACAATGAGCAGTTCTTC.